One sample yielded the 9 T cell receptor beta chains listed below, sequenced in a study of shared clonotypes between healthy human individuals. Some clones are missing from TCRdb's copy, which holds only in-frame ones; the method was immunoSEQ multiplex PCR. The sample carries approximately 1,500,000 clones, approximately 97% recorded once. Material for sequencing was naive CD4+ T cells sorted from blood. This sample's subset: CD45RA+ positively selected. The source is a man between 25 and 39 years old in good health.

V usage is TRBV10-2 and J usage is TRBJ2-1, with 8 positions matching TRBD2. V lost 3 bases and J lost 6; bases outside the gene matches: 10. CDR1 WSHSY and CDR2 SAAADI come from the germline V gene. The CDR3 covers 16 residues. In DNA, the CDR3 is TGCGCCAGCAGTGATCCCGGCAGCGGGAGTTTCAATGAGCAGTTCTTC. Its protein is CASSDPGSGSFNEQFF.

This clone was counted once. The genes are TRBV9 and TRBJ2-1; a weak D match, TRBD1 (6 bases). CDR3 length equals 13 residues. The V end was cut by 5 bases, the J end by 2 bases, with 8 bases between. From germline, CDR1 is SGDLS and CDR2 YYNGEE. CDR3 loop: CASSNRAYNEQFF. DNA of the CDR3: TGTGCCAGCAGTAACAGGGCCTACAATGAGCAGTTCTTC.

The J gene is TRBJ2-5, the V gene TRBV5-4, with TRBD2 identical over 10 bases. The CDR3 has 14 residues. The trim removed 0 bases at V and 4 bases at J, leaving 0 bases unmatched. From germline, CDR1 is SGHNT and CDR2 YYREEE (reference sequence). The CDR3 DNA sequence: TGTGCCAGCAGCTTGGGGACTAGCGGAGAGACCCAGTACTTC. Protein: CASSLGTSGETQYF.

The V and J genes are TRBV5-6 and TRBJ1-2, with D perhaps TRBD1 (5 bases). The CDR3 spans 15 residues. From germline, CDR1 is SGHDT and CDR2 YYEEEE. The V gene lost 4 bases and the J gene lost 2 bases, with 15 bases spanning the gap. The CDR3 loop is CASSVDGTANYGYTF. The CDR3 region has the DNA TGTGCCAGCAGCGTAGACGGGACGGCCAACTATGGCTACACCTTC. The full variable domain, completed using reference TRBV5-6 and TRBJ1-2, is DAGVTQSPTHLIKTRGQQVTLRCSPKSGHDTVSWYQQALGQGPQFIFQYYEEEERQRGNFPDRFSGHQFPNYSSELNVNALLLGDSALYLCASSVDGTANYGYTFGSGTRLTVV.

The chain is built from TRBV4-1 and TRBJ1-3; TRBD1 is a possible D gene (6 bases). Per the germline V gene, CDR1 is MGHRA and CDR2 is YSYEKL. Trimming shortened V by 0 bases and J by 7 bases, and 19 bases separated the two germline ends. The CDR3 extends over 17 amino acids. The CDR3 nucleotides are TGCGCCAGCAGCCAAGATCACAGGGCAGGGACTGCGAACACCATATATTTT. It translates to CASSQDHRAGTANTIYF.

This rearrangement joins TRBV28 to TRBJ2-7; 7 positions agree with TRBD2. V was pared by 2 bases and J by 6 bases, with 1 base of the junction left unmatched. Germline values: CDR1 MDHEN, CDR2 SYDVKM. The CDR3 length is 12 residues. This CDR3 reads CASSLPGGEQYF. CDR3 coding DNA: TGTGCCAGCAGTTTACCGGGGGGCGAGCAGTACTTC.

To note about this clone: This CDR3 is also generated by other DNA sequences in the sample. This rearrangement joins TRBV6-5 to TRBJ1-3; D perhaps matches TRBD1 (5 bases). Deletions cut 2 bases from V and 1 base from J, with 9 bases between. The germline CDR1 and CDR2 sequences are MNHEY and SVGAGI. There are 15 residues in the CDR3. The CDR3 loop is CASSYRGPSGNTIYF. CDR3 nucleotides: TGTGCCAGCAGTTACAGGGGCCCGTCTGGAAACACCATATATTTT.

The J gene is TRBJ2-6, the V gene TRBV5-1, with D uncertain. The CDR3 totals 15 residues. V shed 0 bases and J shed 1 base, with 5 bases lying between them. CDR1 and CDR2 (germline): SGHRS, YFSETQ. The CDR3 spells CASSLDVSGANVLTF. The CDR3 region has the DNA TGCGCCAGCAGCTTGGACGTATCTGGGGCCAACGTCCTGACTTTC.

The gene calls are TRBV7-8 and TRBJ1-5; 7 positions match TRBD1. This CDR3 is 15 amino acids long. J lost 0 bases, V lost 7 bases, and 6 bases had no gene match. CDR1 is SGHVS and CDR2 is FQNEAQ in the germline V gene. CDR3 sequence (DNA): TGTGCCAGCAAGGAGGGGGCCTATAGCAATCAGCCCCAGCATTTT. Its protein product is CASKEGAYSNQPQHF.